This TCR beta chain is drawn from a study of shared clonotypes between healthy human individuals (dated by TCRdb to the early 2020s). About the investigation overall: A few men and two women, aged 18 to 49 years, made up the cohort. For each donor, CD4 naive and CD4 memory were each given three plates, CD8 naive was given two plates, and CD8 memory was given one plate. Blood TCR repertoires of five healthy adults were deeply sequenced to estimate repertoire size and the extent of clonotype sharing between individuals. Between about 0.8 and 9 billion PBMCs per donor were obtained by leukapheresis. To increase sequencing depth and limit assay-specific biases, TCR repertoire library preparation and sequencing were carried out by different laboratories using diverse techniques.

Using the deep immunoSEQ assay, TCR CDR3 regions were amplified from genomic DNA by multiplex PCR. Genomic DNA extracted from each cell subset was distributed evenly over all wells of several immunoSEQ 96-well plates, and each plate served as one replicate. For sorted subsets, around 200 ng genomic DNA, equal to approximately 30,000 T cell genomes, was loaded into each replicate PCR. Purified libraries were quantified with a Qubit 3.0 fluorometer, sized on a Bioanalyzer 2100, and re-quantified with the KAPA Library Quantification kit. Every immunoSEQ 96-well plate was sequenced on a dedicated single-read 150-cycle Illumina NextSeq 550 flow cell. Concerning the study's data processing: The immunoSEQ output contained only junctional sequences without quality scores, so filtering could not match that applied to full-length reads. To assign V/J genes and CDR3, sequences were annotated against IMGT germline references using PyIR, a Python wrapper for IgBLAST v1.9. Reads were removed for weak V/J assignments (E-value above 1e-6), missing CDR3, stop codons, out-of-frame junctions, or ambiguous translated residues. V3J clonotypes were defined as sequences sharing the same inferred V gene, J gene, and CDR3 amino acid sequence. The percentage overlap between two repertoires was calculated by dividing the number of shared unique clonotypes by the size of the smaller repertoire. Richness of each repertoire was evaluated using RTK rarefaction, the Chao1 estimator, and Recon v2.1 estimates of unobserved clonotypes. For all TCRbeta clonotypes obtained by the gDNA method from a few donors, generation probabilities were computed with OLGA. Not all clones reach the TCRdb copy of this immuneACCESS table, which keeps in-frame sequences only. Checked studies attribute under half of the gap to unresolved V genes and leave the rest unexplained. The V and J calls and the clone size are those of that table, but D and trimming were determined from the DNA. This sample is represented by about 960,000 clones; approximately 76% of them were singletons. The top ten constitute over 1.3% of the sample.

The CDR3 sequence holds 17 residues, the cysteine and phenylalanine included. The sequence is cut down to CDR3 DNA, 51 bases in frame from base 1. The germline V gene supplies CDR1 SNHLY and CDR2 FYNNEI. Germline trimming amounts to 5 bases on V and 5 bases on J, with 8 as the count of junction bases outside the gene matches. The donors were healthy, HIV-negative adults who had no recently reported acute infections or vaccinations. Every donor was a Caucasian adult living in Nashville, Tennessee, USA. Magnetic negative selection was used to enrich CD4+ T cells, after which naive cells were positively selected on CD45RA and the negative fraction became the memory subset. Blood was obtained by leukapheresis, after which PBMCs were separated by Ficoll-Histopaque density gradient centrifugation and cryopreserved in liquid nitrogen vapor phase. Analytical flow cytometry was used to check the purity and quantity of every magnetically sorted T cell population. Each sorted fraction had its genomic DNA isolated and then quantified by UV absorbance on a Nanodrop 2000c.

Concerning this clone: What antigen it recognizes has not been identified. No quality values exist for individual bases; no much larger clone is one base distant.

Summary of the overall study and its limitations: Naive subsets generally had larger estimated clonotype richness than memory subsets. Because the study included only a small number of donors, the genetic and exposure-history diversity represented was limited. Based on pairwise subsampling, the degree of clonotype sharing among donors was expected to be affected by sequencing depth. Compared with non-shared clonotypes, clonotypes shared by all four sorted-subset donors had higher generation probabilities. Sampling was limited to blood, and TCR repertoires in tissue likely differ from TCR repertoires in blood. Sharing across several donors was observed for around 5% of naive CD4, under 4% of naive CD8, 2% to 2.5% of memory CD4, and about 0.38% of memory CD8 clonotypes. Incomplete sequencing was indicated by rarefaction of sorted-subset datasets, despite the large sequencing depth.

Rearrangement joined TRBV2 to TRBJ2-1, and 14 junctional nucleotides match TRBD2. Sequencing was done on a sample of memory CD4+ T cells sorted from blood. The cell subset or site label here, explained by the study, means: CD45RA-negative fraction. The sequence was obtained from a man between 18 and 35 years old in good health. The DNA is TGTGCCAGCAGTCAAATAGGACTAGCGGGAGGCAACAATGAGCAGTTCTTC. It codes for CASSQIGLAGGNNEQFF.